This T cell receptor beta chain stems from a study of blood T cell repertoires in COVID-19. About the study: Sites in the United States, Italy and Spain provided acute and convalescent COVID-19 samples. PBMCs, B-cell-depleted T cells, or T cells provided the cDNA or gDNA that made up the material.

Per the original data handling: Amplification from reference gene primers served as the basis for estimated nucleated cell counts. Sequencing used immunoSEQ multiplex PCR; TCRdb keeps in-frame clones, though not all of them. D and trimming were read from the DNA, whereas the V and J calls and clone size are those reported in that table. The sample carries about 290,000 clones, approximately 88% recorded once. Cohort placement rested on clinical history that participants reported themselves. CDR3 length: 14 amino acids. Trimming pared 1 base from V and 6 bases from J, leaving 9 bases between. Germline V CDR1 and CDR2: SGHTA, FQGTGA.

The receptor was isolated from a middle-aged woman who had recovered from COVID-19. The sequenced material came from PBMCs or T cells enriched from blood (not recorded which). The chain links TRBV7-3 to TRBJ2-2; D perhaps matches TRBD2 (5 bases). CDR3 protein: CASSLKRGSGELFF. CDR3 bases: TGTGCCAGCAGCTTAAAACGAGGGTCCGGGGAGCTGTTTTTT.